The sample holds one count of the clone carrying this TCR beta chain. The target antigen is unknown. These data originate in a study of cytomegalovirus exposure and HLA in healthy donors. The CDR3 totals 17 residues. The V gene lost 0 bases and the J gene lost 4 bases, with 16 bases spanning the gap. CDR1 is LNHDA and CDR2 is SQIVND in the germline V gene (reference sequence). Study results and caveats: Most sequenced TCRs were rare (though some public TCRs occurred in many donors). In vitro experiments confirmed that a few CMV-associated chains were specific for CMV antigens. Overall, some 160 TCR beta chains were annotated as cytomegalovirus-associated. The finding came from a later analysis; first-cohort TCR clusters tended to co-occur in the 95 to 150 validation repertoires.

Repertoires were generated with immunoSEQ multiplex PCR, while TCRdb's copy carries only in-frame clones and drops some. The sample carries roughly 100,000 clones, roughly 95% recorded once. The specimen sequenced was PBMCs. This clonotype was obtained from a woman under 30 in good health and CMV-seronegative. V gene TRBV19 combines with J gene TRBJ2-1; tentative D call: TRBD1 (6 bases). The CDR3 region is CASSIDRPLRGYNEQFF. As DNA, the CDR3 is TGTGCCAGTAGTATAGATCGTCCCTTAAGGGGGTACAATGAGCAGTTCTTC. Full variable domain (rest looked up from reference TRBV19 and TRBJ2-1): DGGITQSPKYLFRKEGQNVTLSCEQNLNHDAMYWYRQDPGQGLRLIYYSQIVNDFQKGDIAEGYSVSREKKESFPLTVTSAQKNPTAFYLCASSIDRPLRGYNEQFFGPGTRLTVL.